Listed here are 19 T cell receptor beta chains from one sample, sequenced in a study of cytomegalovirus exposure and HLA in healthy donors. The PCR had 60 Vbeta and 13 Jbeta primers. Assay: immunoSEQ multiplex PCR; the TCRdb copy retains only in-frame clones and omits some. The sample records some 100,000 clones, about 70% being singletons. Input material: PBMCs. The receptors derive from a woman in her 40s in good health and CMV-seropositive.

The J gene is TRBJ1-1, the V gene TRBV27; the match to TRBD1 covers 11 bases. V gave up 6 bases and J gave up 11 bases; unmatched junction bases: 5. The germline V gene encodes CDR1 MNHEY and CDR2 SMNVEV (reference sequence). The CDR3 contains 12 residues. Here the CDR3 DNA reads TGTGCCAGCAGAGGGACAGGGGGTCCTGCTTTCTTT. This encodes CASRGTGGPAFF.

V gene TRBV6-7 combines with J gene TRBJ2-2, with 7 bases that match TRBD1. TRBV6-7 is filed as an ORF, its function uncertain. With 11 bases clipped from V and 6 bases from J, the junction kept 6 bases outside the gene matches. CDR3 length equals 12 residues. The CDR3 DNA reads TGTGCCGGATACAGGGGTCCCGGGGAGCTGTTTTTT. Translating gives CAGYRGPGELFF.

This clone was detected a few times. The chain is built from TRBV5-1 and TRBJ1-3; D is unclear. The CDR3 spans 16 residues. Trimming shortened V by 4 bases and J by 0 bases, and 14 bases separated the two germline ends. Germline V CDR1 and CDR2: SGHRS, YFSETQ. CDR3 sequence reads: CASSQEGFLSGNTIYF. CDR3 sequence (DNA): TGCGCCAGCAGCCAGGAGGGATTCCTCTCTGGAAACACCATATATTTT.

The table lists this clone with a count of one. The CDR3 DNA is TGTGCCAGCTCACTTGTCCGGGTCGACACTGAAGCTTTCTTT. Amino acid sequence: CASSLVRVDTEAFF. V gene TRBV18 combines with J gene TRBJ1-1; D not certain. V shed 4 bases and J shed 3 bases, with 12 bases lying between them. Germline values: CDR1 KGHSH, CDR2 LQKENI. The CDR3 covers 14 residues.

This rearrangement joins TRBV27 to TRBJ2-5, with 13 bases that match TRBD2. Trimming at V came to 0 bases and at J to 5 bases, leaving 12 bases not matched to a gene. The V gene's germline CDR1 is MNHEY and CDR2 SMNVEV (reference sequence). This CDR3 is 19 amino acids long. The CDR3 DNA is TGTGCCAGCAGTTTATCAAGGACTAGCGGGGGCCTCCGGCGGGAGACCCAGTACTTC. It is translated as CASSLSRTSGGLRRETQYF.

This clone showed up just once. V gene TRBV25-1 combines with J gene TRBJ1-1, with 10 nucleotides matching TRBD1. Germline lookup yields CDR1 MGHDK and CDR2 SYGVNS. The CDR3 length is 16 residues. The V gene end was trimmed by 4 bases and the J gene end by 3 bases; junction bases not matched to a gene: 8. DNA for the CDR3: TGTGCCAGCAGTGGTTCGGGACAGGGGACGCACACTGAAGCTTTCTTT. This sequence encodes CASSGSGQGTHTEAFF.

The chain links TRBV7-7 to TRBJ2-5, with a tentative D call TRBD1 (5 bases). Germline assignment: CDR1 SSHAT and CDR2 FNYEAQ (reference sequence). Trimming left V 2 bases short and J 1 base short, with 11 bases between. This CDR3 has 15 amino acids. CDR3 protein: CASSLTRQSQETQYF. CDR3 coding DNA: TGTGCCAGCAGCTTAACACGACAGTCCCAAGAGACCCAGTACTTC.

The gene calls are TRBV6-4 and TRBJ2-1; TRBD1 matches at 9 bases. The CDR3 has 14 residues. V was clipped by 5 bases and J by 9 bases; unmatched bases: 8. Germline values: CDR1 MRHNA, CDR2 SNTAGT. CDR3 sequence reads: CASSSDRGSGEQFF. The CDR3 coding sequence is TGTGCCAGCAGTAGTGACAGGGGGTCCGGTGAGCAGTTCTTC.

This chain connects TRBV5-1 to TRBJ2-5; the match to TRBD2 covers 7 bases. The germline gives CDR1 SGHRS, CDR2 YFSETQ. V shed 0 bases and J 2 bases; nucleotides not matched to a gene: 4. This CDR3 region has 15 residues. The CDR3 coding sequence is TGCGCCAGCAGCTTGGTGGCGGGAGTTCAAGAGACCCAGTACTTC. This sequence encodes CASSLVAGVQETQYF. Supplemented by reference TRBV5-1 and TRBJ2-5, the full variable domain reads KAGVTQTPRYLIKTRGQQVTLSCSPISGHRSVSWYQQTPGQGLQFLFEYFSETQRNKGNFPGRFSGRQFSNSRSEMNVSTLELGDSALYLCASSLVAGVQETQYFGPGTRLLVL.

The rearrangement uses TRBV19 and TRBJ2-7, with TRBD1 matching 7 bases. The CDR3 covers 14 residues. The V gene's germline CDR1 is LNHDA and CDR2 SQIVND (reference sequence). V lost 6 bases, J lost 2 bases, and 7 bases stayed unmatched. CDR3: CASSLGQDAYEQYF. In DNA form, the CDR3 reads TGTGCCAGTAGCCTCGGACAGGACGCCTACGAGCAGTACTTC.

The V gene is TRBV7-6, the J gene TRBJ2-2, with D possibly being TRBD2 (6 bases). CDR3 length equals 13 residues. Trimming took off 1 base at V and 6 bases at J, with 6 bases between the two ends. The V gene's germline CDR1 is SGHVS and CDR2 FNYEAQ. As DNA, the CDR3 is TGTGCCAGCAGCTTAGGGGGGGCCGGGGAGCTGTTTTTT. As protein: CASSLGGAGELFF.

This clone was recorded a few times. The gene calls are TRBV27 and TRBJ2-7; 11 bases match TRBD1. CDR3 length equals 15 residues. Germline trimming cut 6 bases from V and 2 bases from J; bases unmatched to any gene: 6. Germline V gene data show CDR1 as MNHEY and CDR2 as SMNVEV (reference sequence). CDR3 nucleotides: TGTGCCAGCAGCTTACGGACAGGGGGCCCCTACGAGCAGTACTTC. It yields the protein CASSLRTGGPYEQYF.

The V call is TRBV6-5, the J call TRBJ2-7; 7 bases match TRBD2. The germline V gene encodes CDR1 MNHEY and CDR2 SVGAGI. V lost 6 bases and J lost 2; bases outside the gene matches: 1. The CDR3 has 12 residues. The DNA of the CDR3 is TGTGCCAGCAGGCGGGGGACCTACGAGCAGTACTTC. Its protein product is CASRRGTYEQYF.

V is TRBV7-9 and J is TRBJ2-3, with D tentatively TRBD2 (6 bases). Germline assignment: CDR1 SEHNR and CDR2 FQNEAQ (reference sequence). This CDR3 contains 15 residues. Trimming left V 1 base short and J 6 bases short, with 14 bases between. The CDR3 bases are TGTGCCAGCAGCTTAGGCGGTAGCGGTCCGGATACGCAGTATTTT. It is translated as CASSLGGSGPDTQYF.

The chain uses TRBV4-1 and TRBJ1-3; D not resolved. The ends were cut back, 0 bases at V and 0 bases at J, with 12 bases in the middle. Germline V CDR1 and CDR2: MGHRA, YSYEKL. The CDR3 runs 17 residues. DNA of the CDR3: TGCGCCAGCAGCCAAGAGGGTCCCGGGAGCTCTGGAAACACCATATATTTT. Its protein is CASSQEGPGSSGNTIYF.

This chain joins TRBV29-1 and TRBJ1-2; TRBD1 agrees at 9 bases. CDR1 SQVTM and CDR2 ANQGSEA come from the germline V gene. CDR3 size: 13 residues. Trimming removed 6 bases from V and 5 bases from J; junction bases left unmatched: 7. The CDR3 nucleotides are TGCAGCGTCTTTGGACAGGGGAAGTATGGCTACACCTTC. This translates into CSVFGQGKYGYTF.

The CDR3 DNA sequence: TGTGCCAGTAGCGGGGTCCCGGGACAGAAAGCTTTCTTT. Protein: CASSGVPGQKAFF. The V and J genes are TRBV19 and TRBJ1-1; 7 bases line up with TRBD1. The germline CDR1 and CDR2 sequences are LNHDA and SQIVND (reference sequence). The CDR3 runs to 13 residues. Germline trimming cut 6 bases from V and 9 bases from J; bases unmatched to any gene: 10.

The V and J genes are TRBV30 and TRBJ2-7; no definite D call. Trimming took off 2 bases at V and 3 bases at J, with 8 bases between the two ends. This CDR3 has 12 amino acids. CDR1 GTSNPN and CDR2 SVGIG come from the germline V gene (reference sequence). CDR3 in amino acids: CAWSIAFYEQYF. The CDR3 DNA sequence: TGTGCCTGGAGTATAGCTTTCTACGAGCAGTACTTC.

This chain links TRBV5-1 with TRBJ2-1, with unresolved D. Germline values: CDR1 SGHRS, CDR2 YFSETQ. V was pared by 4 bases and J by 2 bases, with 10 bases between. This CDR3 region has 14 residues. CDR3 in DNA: TGCGCCAGCAGCGCCGACAATACCTACAATGAGCAGTTCTTC. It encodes CASSADNTYNEQFF.